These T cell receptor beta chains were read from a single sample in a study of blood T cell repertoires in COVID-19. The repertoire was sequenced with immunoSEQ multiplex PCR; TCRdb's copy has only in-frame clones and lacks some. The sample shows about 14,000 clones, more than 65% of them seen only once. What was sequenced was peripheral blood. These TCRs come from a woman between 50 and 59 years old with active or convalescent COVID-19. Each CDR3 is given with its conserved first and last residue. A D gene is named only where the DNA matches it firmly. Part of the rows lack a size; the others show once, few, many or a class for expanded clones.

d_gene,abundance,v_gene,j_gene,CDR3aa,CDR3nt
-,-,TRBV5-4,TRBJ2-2,CASSLNRGGANTGELFF,TGTGCCAGCAGCTTGAATCGCGGGGGCGCGAACACCGGGGAGCTGTTTTTT
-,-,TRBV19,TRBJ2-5,CASTPRATPRGETQYF,TGTGCCAGTACGCCGAGAGCGACACCTCGAGGGGAGACCCAGTACTTC
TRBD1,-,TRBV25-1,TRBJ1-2,CASSVSGQSNYGYTF,TGTGCCAGCAGTGTTTCGGGACAGAGTAACTATGGCTACACCTTC
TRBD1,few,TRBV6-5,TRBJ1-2,CASTGLGQGHGYTF,TGTGCCAGCACGGGGCTGGGACAGGGGCATGGCTACACCTTC
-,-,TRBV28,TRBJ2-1,CASSPPRVGGADNEQFF,TGTGCCAGCAGCCCACCCCGGGTTGGGGGGGCCGACAATGAGCAGTTCTTC
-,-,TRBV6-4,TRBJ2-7,CASSDSMRTFSYEQYF,TGTGCCAGCAGTGACTCGATGCGGACATTCTCCTACGAGCAGTACTTC
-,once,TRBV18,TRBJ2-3,CASSPAGNIWEQYF,TGTGCCAGCTCACCGGCAGGGAACATCTGGGAGCAGTATTTT
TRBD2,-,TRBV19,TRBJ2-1,CASSIGTSGYNEQFF,TGTGCCAGTAGTATCGGGACTAGCGGCTACAATGAGCAGTTCTTC
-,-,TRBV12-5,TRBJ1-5,CASGPGNAAGDQPQHF,TGTGCTAGTGGTCCTGGTAACGCGGCAGGGGATCAGCCCCAGCATTTT
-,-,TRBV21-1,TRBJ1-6,CASSKGGKVKIYNSPLHF,TGTGCCAGCAGCAAAGGCGGCAAAGTGAAGATTTATAATTCACCCCTCCACTTT
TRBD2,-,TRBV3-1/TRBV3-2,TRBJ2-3,CASSQARAGGSTDTQYF,TGTGCCAGCAGCCAAGCGCGAGCGGGGGGGAGCACAGATACGCAGTATTTT
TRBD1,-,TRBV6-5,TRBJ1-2,CASSSGTDANYGYTF,TGTGCCAGCAGTTCCGGGACAGACGCTAACTATGGCTACACCTTC
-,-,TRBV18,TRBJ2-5,CASSPNRDQETQYF,TGTGCCAGCTCACCAAACCGGGACCAAGAGACCCAGTACTTC
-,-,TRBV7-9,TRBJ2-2,CASNSLSSGELFF,TGTGCCAGCAACTCCCTCTCCTCCGGGGAGCTGTTTTTT
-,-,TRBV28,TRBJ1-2,CASRGDLSYGYTF,TGTGCCAGCAGAGGGGATTTGAGCTATGGCTACACCTTC
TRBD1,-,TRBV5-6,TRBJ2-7,CASSRGDRDPYEQYF,TGTGCCAGCAGCCGAGGGGACAGGGACCCCTACGAGCAGTACTTC
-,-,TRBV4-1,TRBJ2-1,CASSQEKVVSGNNEQFF,TGCGCCAGCAGCCAAGAAAAGGTAGTTTCAGGGAACAATGAGCAGTTCTTC
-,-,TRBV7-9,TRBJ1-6,CASRQTADPNSPLHF,TGTGCCAGCAGACAGACCGCAGACCCAAATTCACCCCTCCACTTT
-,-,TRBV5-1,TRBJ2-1,CASSLMSSYNEQFF,TGCGCCAGCAGCTTGATGAGCTCCTACAATGAGCAGTTCTTC
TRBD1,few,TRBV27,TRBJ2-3,CASSLRGQSTDTQYF,TGTGCCAGCAGTTTAAGGGGGCAAAGCACAGATACGCAGTATTTT
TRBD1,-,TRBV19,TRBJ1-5,CASSTTGGASDQPQHF,TGTGCCAGTAGTACGACAGGGGGCGCGTCGGATCAGCCCCAGCATTTT
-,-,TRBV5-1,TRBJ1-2,CASSLVPGDDYGYTF,TGCGCCAGCAGCTTGGTTCCAGGGGATGACTATGGCTACACCTTC
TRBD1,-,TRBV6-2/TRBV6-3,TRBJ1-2,CASSMTGVYGYTF,TGTGCCAGCAGCATGACAGGGGTCTATGGCTACACCTTC
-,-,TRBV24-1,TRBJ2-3,CATSDSLGGSTDTQYF,TGTGCCACCAGTGATAGTCTGGGGGGAAGCACAGATACGCAGTATTTT
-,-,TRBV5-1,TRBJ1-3,CASSDRTGNTIYF,TGCGCCAGCAGCGACAGGACTGGAAACACCATATATTTT
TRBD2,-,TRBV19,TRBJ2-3,CASRGLAGGPDTQYF,TGTGCCAGTAGGGGACTAGCGGGAGGGCCAGATACGCAGTATTTT
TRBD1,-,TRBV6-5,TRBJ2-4,CASSRTGSQNIQYF,TGTGCCAGCAGCAGGACAGGGAGCCAAAACATTCAGTACTTC
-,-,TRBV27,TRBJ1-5,CASAQGGDQPQHF,TGTGCCAGCGCTCAGGGTGGGGATCAGCCCCAGCATTTT
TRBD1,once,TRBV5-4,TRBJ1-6,CASSLVDRSNSPLHF,TGTGCCAGCAGCTTGGTGGACAGGAGTAATTCACCCCTCCACTTT
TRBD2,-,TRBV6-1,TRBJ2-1,CASSEVGAGGLRHEQFF,TGTGCCAGCAGTGAAGTGGGAGCGGGGGGGCTTCGTCATGAGCAGTTCTTC
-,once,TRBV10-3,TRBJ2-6,CAILQRAGANVLTF,TGTGCCATCCTGCAGAGGGCTGGGGCCAACGTCCTGACTTTC
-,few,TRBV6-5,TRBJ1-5,CASTPGFNQPQHF,TGTGCCAGCACCCCAGGGTTCAATCAGCCCCAGCATTTT
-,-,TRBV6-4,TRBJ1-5,CASREGFQPQHF,TGTGCCAGCAGGGAGGGATTCCAGCCCCAGCATTTT
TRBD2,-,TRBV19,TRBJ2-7,CASSMRLAGRAEQYF,TGTGCCAGTAGTATGAGGCTAGCGGGAAGGGCCGAGCAGTACTTC
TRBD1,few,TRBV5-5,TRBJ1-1,CASSSPGTGLGDTEAFF,TGTGCCAGCAGCTCCCCCGGGACAGGGTTAGGGGACACTGAAGCTTTCTTT
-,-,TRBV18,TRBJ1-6,CASSPRSGTYNSPLHF,TGTGCCAGCTCACCACGGAGCGGGACCTATAATTCACCCCTCCACTTT
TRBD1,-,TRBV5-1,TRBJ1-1,CASSSPTGGHSEAFF,TGCGCCAGCAGCTCGCCGACAGGGGGCCATAGTGAAGCTTTCTTT
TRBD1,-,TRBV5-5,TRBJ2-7,CASSRQGGLRSEQYF,TGTGCCAGCAGCCGACAGGGGGGACTTCGAAGCGAGCAGTACTTC
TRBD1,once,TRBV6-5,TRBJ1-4,CASSRGGQGAAILFF,TGTGCCAGCAGTCGCGGGGGACAGGGTGCGGCGATACTGTTTTTT
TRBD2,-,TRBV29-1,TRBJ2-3,CSALGMGGTTDTQYF,TGCAGCGCCCTGGGCATGGGGGGGACCACAGATACGCAGTATTTT
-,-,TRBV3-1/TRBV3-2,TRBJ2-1,CASSQGQGGVYNEQFF,TGTGCCAGCAGCCAAGGTCAAGGGGGGGTTTACAATGAGCAGTTCTTC
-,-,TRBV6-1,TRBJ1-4,CASSEDRQGYEKLFF,TGTGCCAGCAGTGAAGACAGGCAGGGGTATGAAAAACTGTTTTTT
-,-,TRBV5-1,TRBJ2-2,CATQPTDLMAGGELFF,TGCGCCACCCAGCCTACAGATCTAATGGCGGGCGGGGAGCTGTTTTTT
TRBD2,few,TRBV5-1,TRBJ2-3,CASSLVAGGPTDTQYF,TGCGCCAGCAGCTTGGTCGCGGGGGGGCCCACAGATACGCAGTATTTT
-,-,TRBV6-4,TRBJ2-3,CASSDSFRGMVDTQYF,TGTGCCAGCAGTGACTCTTTTCGAGGGATGGTAGATACGCAGTATTTT
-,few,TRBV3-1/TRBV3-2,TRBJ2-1,CASSQVVRGSSYNEQFF,TGTGCCAGCAGCCAAGTAGTCAGGGGTTCCTCCTACAATGAGCAGTTCTTC
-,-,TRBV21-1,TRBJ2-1,CASSPTSGRSYNEQFF,TGTGCCAGCAGCCCTACTAGCGGGAGGTCATACAATGAGCAGTTCTTC
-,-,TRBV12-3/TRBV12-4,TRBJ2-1,CASCTYPYNEQFF,TGTGCCAGCTGTACCTACCCCTACAATGAGCAGTTCTTC
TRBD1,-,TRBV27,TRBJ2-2,CASSLQRTGAGELFF,TGTGCCAGCAGTTTACAACGGACAGGGGCCGGGGAGCTGTTTTTT
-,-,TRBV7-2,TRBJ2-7,CASSLFLAGSKEQYF,TGTGCCAGCAGCTTATTTTTGGCAGGTTCGAAGGAGCAGTACTTC
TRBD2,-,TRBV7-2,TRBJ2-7,CASSLAVGAGGAYEQYF,TGTGCCAGCAGCTTAGCGGTAGGGGCGGGAGGCGCCTACGAGCAGTACTTC
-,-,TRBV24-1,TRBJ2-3,CATSDWQSTDTQYF,TGTGCCACCAGTGATTGGCAGAGCACAGATACGCAGTATTTT
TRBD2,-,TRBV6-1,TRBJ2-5,CASSGGLAGGRPYQETQYF,TGTGCCAGCAGTGGCGGACTAGCGGGGGGCCGGCCGTACCAAGAGACCCAGTACTTC
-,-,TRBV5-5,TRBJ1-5,CASSRGGASNQPQHF,TGTGCCAGCAGCCGAGGGGGGGCGAGCAATCAGCCCCAGCATTTT
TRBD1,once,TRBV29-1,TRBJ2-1,CSVVVYPGQGGDEQFF,TGCAGCGTTGTTGTCTACCCGGGACAGGGTGGGGATGAGCAGTTCTTC
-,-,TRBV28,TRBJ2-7,CASGGAIFSYEQYF,TGTGCCAGTGGTGGAGCGATCTTTTCCTACGAGCAGTACTTC
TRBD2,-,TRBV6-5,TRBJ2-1,CASSYQRETWEQFF,TGTGCCAGCAGTTACCAGCGGGAGACTTGGGAGCAGTTCTTC
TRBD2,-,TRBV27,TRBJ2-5,CASSRGLGIQETQYF,TGTGCCAGCAGTCGGGGACTAGGAATCCAAGAGACCCAGTACTTC
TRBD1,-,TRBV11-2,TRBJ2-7,CASSLVGQGGYEQYF,TGTGCCAGCAGCTTAGTGGGACAGGGTGGCTACGAGCAGTACTTC